Below are 32 T cell receptor beta chains sequenced from a single sample in a study of cytomegalovirus exposure and HLA in healthy donors. Primers for the PCR totalled 60 Vbeta and 13 Jbeta. TCRdb keeps only in-frame clones here, not all; method: immunoSEQ multiplex PCR. This table has 150,000 to 200,000 clones, around four fifths appearing once. The sample was PBMCs. The receptors derive from a male donor in good health and CMV-seropositive.

V is TRBV30 and J is TRBJ2-1; TRBD2 aligns across 11 bases. The CDR3 consists of 15 residues. Germline assignment: CDR1 GTSNPN and CDR2 SVGIG (reference sequence). Trimming took 5 bases from V and 1 from J; bases not matched to a gene: 4. As DNA, the CDR3 is TGTGCCTGGGCCCGACTAGCGGGGTCCTACAATGAGCAGTTCTTC. Its protein is CAWARLAGSYNEQFF. Based on the CDR3 plus reference TRBV30 and TRBJ2-1, the full variable domain is SQTIHQWPATLVQPVGSPLSLECTVEGTSNPNLYWYRQAAGRGLQLLFYSVGIGQISSEVPQNLSASRPQDRQFILSSKKLLLSDSGFYLCAWARLAGSYNEQFFGPGTRLTVL.

This CDR3 reads CAAKRGSTYEQYF. In nucleotides, the CDR3 is TGTGCCGCTAAGCGGGGTTCCACCTACGAGCAGTACTTC. V usage is TRBV6-1 and J usage is TRBJ2-7; TRBD2 matches at 7 bases. Trimming took 11 bases from V and 2 from J; bases not matched to a gene: 9. Germline V gives CDR1 MNHNS, CDR2 SASEGT. The CDR3 sequence is 13 residues long.

The V gene is TRBV5-5, the J gene TRBJ1-5; D ambiguous. The germline CDR1 and CDR2 sequences are SGHKS and YYEKEE (reference sequence). There are 15 residues in the CDR3. The germline V and J ends were trimmed by 0 bases and 0 bases, with 7 bases remaining between them. The CDR3 spells CASSLGGNSNQPQHF. CDR3 nucleotides: TGTGCCAGCAGCTTGGGAGGGAATAGCAATCAGCCCCAGCATTTT. Variable domain in full (rest from reference TRBV5-5 and TRBJ1-5): DAGVTQSPTHLIKTRGQQVTLRCSPISGHKSVSWYQQVLGQGPQFIFQYYEKEERGRGNFPDRFSARQFPNYSSELNVNALLLGDSALYLCASSLGGNSNQPQHFGDGTRLSIL.

This rearrangement joins TRBV23-1 to TRBJ2-5, with TRBD1 matching 7 bases. The J call is uncertain, as TRBJ2-7 better fits the DNA end. TRBV23-1 has ORF status, its function being uncertain. CDR3 length: 15 residues. The chain's CDR3 is CASSQLDRDPYEQYF. CDR3 bases: TGCGCCAGCAGTCAGCTTGACAGGGACCCCTACGAGCAGTACTTC.

With regard to this clone: Compared with germline, one end of the junction differs, possibly owing to a read error. CDR3 in DNA: TGTGCCACCAGCGGAGAAACCTACGAGCAATACTTC. This encodes CATSGETYEQYF. The gene calls are TRBV15 and TRBJ2-7; the D is unclear. The CDR3 runs 12 residues. Germline CDR1 LNHNV, CDR2 YYDKDF (reference sequence).

The chain has TRBV7-2 and TRBJ2-1; 8 positions agree with TRBD1. Germline CDR1 is SGHTA and CDR2 is FQGNSA. This CDR3 contains 13 residues. The ends lost 3 bases at V and 8 bases at J; junction bases unmatched: 3. Here the CDR3 reads CASSFGQGYEQFF. Here the CDR3 DNA reads TGTGCCAGCAGCTTCGGACAGGGATATGAGCAGTTCTTC.

The CDR3 loop is CASSLARRISYEQYF. The DNA for the CDR3 is TGTGCCAGCAGCTTGGCCAGGAGGATAAGTTACGAGCAGTACTTC. The V gene is TRBV5-6, the J gene TRBJ2-7; D possibly corresponds to TRBD2 (5 bases). Germline lookup yields CDR1 SGHDT and CDR2 YYEEEE. This CDR3 is 15 amino acids long. V was clipped by 0 bases and J by 4 bases, with 14 bases between them.

Only a few counts were recorded for this clone. This chain uses TRBV2 with TRBJ1-5, with D hard to call. Between the trimmed V and J ends, which lost 3 bases and 11 bases, there was a span of 14 bases. Germline V gene sequence: CDR1 SNHLY, CDR2 FYNNEI. The CDR3 loop spans 13 amino acids. CDR3 protein: CASSDLRERSQHF. The CDR3 DNA sequence: TGTGCCAGCAGTGATTTACGGGAACGGTCCCAGCATTTT.

This clone has just a few counts. The chain has TRBV11-2 and TRBJ1-5; 7 positions agree with TRBD1. The V segment lost 5 bases and the J segment 6 bases; nucleotides outside the gene matches: 10. This CDR3 region has 15 residues. Germline CDR1 and CDR2: SGHAT and FQNNGV. In nucleotides, the CDR3 is TGTGCCAGCAGCACCCAGGGGGAAGTGGGTCAGCCCCAGCATTTT. Its protein is CASSTQGEVGQPQHF.

The rearrangement uses TRBV6-1 and TRBJ2-7; 10 bases are shared with TRBD2. CDR3 length equals 16 residues. Germline lookup yields CDR1 MNHNS and CDR2 SASEGT. With V trimmed by 3 bases and J by 5 bases, 10 bases remained unmatched. The DNA of the CDR3 is TGTGCCAGCAGTGACACCCCCGGGACTAGCGCCCACGAGCAGTACTTC. Translating gives CASSDTPGTSAHEQYF.

The chain is built from TRBV27 and TRBJ2-7; 12 bases align to TRBD1. CDR3 length: 15 amino acids. V lost 2 bases and J lost 5; bases outside the gene matches: 4. Germline CDR1 is MNHEY and CDR2 is SMNVEV (reference sequence). The CDR3 reads CASSLGTGGRNEQYF. The CDR3 nucleotides are TGTGCCAGCAGTTTAGGGACAGGGGGCCGCAACGAGCAGTACTTC.

The gene calls are TRBV27 and TRBJ1-1; perhaps TRBD1 as D (5 bases). Germline V lookup: CDR1 MNHEY, CDR2 SMNVEV (reference sequence). The CDR3 totals 14 residues. The V end was cut by 6 bases, the J end by 1 base, with 12 bases between. CDR3 DNA: TGTGCCAGCAGGGATCCGACAGCGAACACTGAAGCTTTCTTT. Protein: CASRDPTANTEAFF.

The chain recombines TRBV5-1 with TRBJ2-3; 13 bases fit TRBD2. J was trimmed by 6 bases and V by 4 bases; bases with no gene match: 11. Germline V gene lookup returns CDR1 SGHRS and CDR2 YFSETQ. This CDR3 contains 17 residues. As DNA, the CDR3 is TGCGCCAGCAGCCCTAAGACTAGCGGGGGGTCAGGTGATACGCAGTATTTT. The encoded protein is CASSPKTSGGSGDTQYF. The entire variable domain, with the rest obtained from reference TRBV5-1 and TRBJ2-3, is as follows: KAGVTQTPRYLIKTRGQQVTLSCSPISGHRSVSWYQQTPGQGLQFLFEYFSETQRNKGNFPGRFSGRQFSNSRSEMNVSTLELGDSALYLCASSPKTSGGSGDTQYFGPGTRLTVL.

The gene calls are TRBV6-6 and TRBJ2-3, with 11 positions matching TRBD2. The CDR3 runs 15 residues. Germline values: CDR1 MNHNY, CDR2 SVGAGI (reference sequence). The J segment lost 2 bases and the V segment lost 6 bases, leaving 4 bases of the junction unmatched. CDR3: CASSGLAGHTDTQYF. As DNA, the CDR3 is TGTGCCAGCAGCGGACTAGCGGGCCACACAGATACGCAGTATTTT.

This chain uses TRBV11-2 with TRBJ2-1; no clear D. V was pared by 11 bases and J by 0 bases, with 17 bases between. Per germline, CDR1 SGHAT and CDR2 FQNNGV. This CDR3 contains 15 residues. The CDR3 reads CAGSRLLSSYNEQFF. The CDR3, as DNA: TGTGCCGGATCAAGACTTCTCAGCTCCTACAATGAGCAGTTCTTC.

The rearrangement links TRBV19 to TRBJ2-1; D call uncertain. This CDR3 comprises 12 residues. V was clipped by 11 bases and J by 7 bases, with 15 bases between them. CDR1 is LNHDA, CDR2 SQIVND, per germline (reference sequence). The DNA for the CDR3 is TGTGCCTCGGAAAACCTCAGGAATGAGCAGTTCTTC. Translation: CASENLRNEQFF.

The table lists this clone with a few counts. The CDR3 reads CASRGGGNQPQHF. For the CDR3, the DNA is TGTGCCAGCAGGGGCGGGGGCAATCAGCCCCAGCATTTT. The chain uses TRBV25-1 and TRBJ1-5; D not certain. The CDR3 totals 13 residues. Germline V CDR1 and CDR2: MGHDK, SYGVNS. The V end was cut by 6 bases, the J end by 2 bases, with 8 bases between.

The chain links TRBV6-5 to TRBJ1-1; D is unclear. CDR1 MNHEY and CDR2 SVGAGI come from the germline V gene. V dropped 6 bases and J dropped 1 base, with 15 bases sitting between them. This CDR3 has 15 residues. The CDR3 nucleotides read TGTGCCAGCAGAAAACAAGGCGGAAAGAACACTGAAGCTTTCTTT. Translating it yields CASRKQGGKNTEAFF.

This clone was found once. The chain recombines TRBV5-4 with TRBJ2-5, with a weak D call TRBD1 (5 bases). CDR3 size: 15 residues. V lost 2 bases to trimming and J lost 5 bases, with 16 bases between them. Germline lookup yields CDR1 SGHNT and CDR2 YYREEE (reference sequence). Here the CDR3 DNA reads TGTGCCAGCAGCTTATACCCAGGGAAGAAGGAGACCCAGTACTTC. Amino acids: CASSLYPGKKETQYF.

This clone was picked up one time. CDR3 nucleotides: TGTGCCAGCAGTGAAGGAACAGGGTGGGGTAGCAATCAGCCCCAGCATTTT. As protein: CASSEGTGWGSNQPQHF. The J gene is TRBJ1-5, the V gene TRBV6-1, with TRBD1 as a possible D gene (6 bases). This CDR3 region has 17 residues. Germline values: CDR1 MNHNS, CDR2 SASEGT. V lost 1 base, J lost 0 bases, and 13 bases lay in between.

The rearrangement uses TRBV19 and TRBJ2-7; 11 bases are a match to TRBD2. With 6 bases clipped from V and 6 bases from J, the junction kept 7 bases outside the gene matches. The CDR3 extends over 14 amino acids. CDR1 is LNHDA, CDR2 SQIVND, per germline (reference sequence). The CDR3 reads CASRLSGGAGEQYF. CDR3 in DNA: TGTGCCAGTAGACTTAGCGGGGGGGCTGGCGAGCAGTACTTC.

The chain couples TRBV27 to TRBJ1-2; unclear D gene. CDR1 MNHEY and CDR2 SMNVEV come from the germline V gene (reference sequence). CDR3 length equals 13 residues. V was clipped by 1 base and J by 5 bases, with 8 bases between them. The CDR3 region has the DNA TGTGCCAGCAGTTTATTTCGGGGATATGGCTACACCTTC. This translates into CASSLFRGYGYTF.

V usage is TRBV5-1 and J usage is TRBJ2-2; 10 nucleotides line up with TRBD2. In germline, CDR1 is SGHRS, CDR2 YFSETQ. Germline trimming cut 4 bases from V and 4 bases from J; bases unmatched to any gene: 10. The CDR3 is 17 residues long. CDR3 coding DNA: TGCGCCAGCAGCATGGAGCGGGGGGGCGGCGGCACCGGGGAGCTGTTTTTT. Protein sequence: CASSMERGGGGTGELFF. Full variable domain (missing parts from reference TRBV5-1 and TRBJ2-2): KAGVTQTPRYLIKTRGQQVTLSCSPISGHRSVSWYQQTPGQGLQFLFEYFSETQRNKGNFPGRFSGRQFSNSRSEMNVSTLELGDSALYLCASSMERGGGGTGELFFGEGSRLTVL.

V is TRBV19 and J is TRBJ2-1; weak D call: TRBD1 (6 bases). Germline CDR1 and CDR2: LNHDA and SQIVND (reference sequence). V was cut by 6 bases and J by 3 bases, with 12 bases left in between. The CDR3 length is 14 residues. This CDR3 reads CASRTQDSYNEQFF. The CDR3 region has the DNA TGTGCCAGTAGGACCCAGGACAGCTACAATGAGCAGTTCTTC.

V is TRBV5-1 and J is TRBJ1-1, with 7 bases lining up with TRBD1. After removal of 4 bases from V and 1 base from J, the junction contained 4 bases not matched to a gene. The CDR3 length is 14 residues. Germline values: CDR1 SGHRS, CDR2 YFSETQ. CDR3 sequence: CASSRDRANTEAFF. The DNA for the CDR3 is TGCGCCAGCAGCCGAGACAGGGCGAACACTGAAGCTTTCTTT. Combining the CDR3 with reference TRBV5-1 and TRBJ1-1 gives the whole variable domain KAGVTQTPRYLIKTRGQQVTLSCSPISGHRSVSWYQQTPGQGLQFLFEYFSETQRNKGNFPGRFSGRQFSNSRSEMNVSTLELGDSALYLCASSRDRANTEAFFGQGTRLTVV.

The rearrangement links TRBV5-1 to TRBJ2-1, with D hard to call. The germline V and J ends were trimmed by 0 bases and 5 bases, with 12 bases remaining between them. The CDR3 sequence is 15 residues long. The germline gives CDR1 SGHRS, CDR2 YFSETQ. The DNA for the CDR3 is TGCGCCAGCAGCTTGGCGAGCCTTCCTGACAATGAGCAGTTCTTC. Its protein is CASSLASLPDNEQFF.

This chain joins TRBV6-5 and TRBJ2-3; a possible D gene is TRBD1 (6 bases). The CDR3 runs to 13 residues. CDR1 and CDR2 from the germline V gene are MNHEY and SVGAGI. Trimming removed 6 bases from V and 3 bases from J, with 10 bases in between. This CDR3 reads CASRGQGTDTQYF. CDR3 nucleotide sequence: TGTGCCAGCAGGGGGCAGGGGACAGATACGCAGTATTTT.

The chain joins TRBV5-1 to TRBJ2-3; 9 nucleotides align to TRBD1. There are 16 residues in the CDR3. CDR1 is SGHRS and CDR2 is YFSETQ in the germline V gene. Germline trimming cut 4 bases from V and 5 bases from J; bases unmatched to any gene: 11. The CDR3 region has the DNA TGCGCCAGCAGCCCTCCCCCGGACAGGGGTATAGATACGCAGTATTTT. Translation: CASSPPPDRGIDTQYF.

The chain carries TRBV4-1 and TRBJ1-5; TRBD1 is a possible D gene (6 bases). CDR1 and CDR2 (germline): MGHRA, YSYEKL. Trimming removed 4 bases from V and 2 bases from J, with 21 bases in between. The CDR3 extends over 18 amino acids. The CDR3 sequence: CASSRKYLTSGGNQPQHF. CDR3 nucleotide sequence: TGCGCCAGCAGCCGAAAATATTTAACTTCAGGGGGCAATCAGCCCCAGCATTTT.

DNA for the CDR3: TGCGCCAGCAGCAGACTAGCGGGGGGAGGAGATACGCAGTATTTT. Protein: CASSRLAGGGDTQYF. The chain couples TRBV4-1 to TRBJ2-3, with TRBD2 matching 13 bases. This CDR3 is 15 amino acids long. With V trimmed by 5 bases and J by 5 bases, 4 bases remained unmatched. CDR1 is MGHRA, CDR2 YSYEKL, per germline.

This clone has only one observation. The CDR3 DNA reads as TGTGCCAGCAGTTCCGGGGGAGGGCCCTACAATGAGCAGTTCTTC. It is translated as CASSSGGGPYNEQFF. This chain links TRBV27 with TRBJ2-1, with 7 positions matching TRBD2. J lost 2 bases, V lost 4 bases, and 5 bases had no gene match. The CDR3 is 15 residues long. The germline V gene encodes CDR1 MNHEY and CDR2 SMNVEV (reference sequence).

This chain joins TRBV6-4 and TRBJ2-3; 8 bases map to TRBD2. Germline CDR1 reads MRHNA; CDR2 reads SNTAGT. V lost 3 bases to trimming and J lost 2 bases; unmatched junction nucleotides: 7. This CDR3 contains 16 residues. The CDR3: CASSDSSGGHTDTQYF. Here the CDR3 DNA reads TGTGCCAGCAGTGATTCCAGCGGGGGACACACAGATACGCAGTATTTT.